This passage covers 3 T cell receptor beta chains from one sample sequenced in a study of PD-L1 blockade in urothelial cancer (dated by TCRdb to between 2016 and 2019). The library was obtained by the immunoSEQ multiplex PCR assay. Sourced from immuneACCESS, this table was stored by TCRdb with only in-frame sequences that have V and J called. A share of the clones is absent; for the studies checked, an unresolved V gene accounts for under half, and the remainder has no known explanation. The sample records tens of thousands of clones, around 90% of which are singletons. The ten largest clones represent roughly 3.6% of the sample. This specimen was PBMCs, taken around atezolizumab (anti-PD-L1) treatment. The receptor source for this set is a man over 45 with urothelial cancer.

V gene TRBV11-2 combines with J gene TRBJ1-2; 7 nucleotides agree with TRBD1. Germline CDR1 and CDR2: SGHAT and FQNNGV. The CDR3 runs to 16 residues. The V gene end was trimmed by 5 bases and the J gene end by 0 bases; junction bases not matched to a gene: 9. CDR3 sequence (DNA): TGTGCCAGCAGCAATTTATGGGACAGCTCTAACTATGGCTACACCTTC. This codes for CASSNLWDSSNYGYTF.

The chain employs TRBV12-5 and TRBJ2-4; TRBD2 might be the D (7 bases). Germline CDR1 is LGHNT and CDR2 is FRNRAP. The V end was cut by 1 base, the J end by 6 bases, with 10 bases between. CDR3 size: 14 residues. The CDR3 nucleotides read TGTGCTAGTGGTTTGGGGGGAGGGGGAAACATTCAGTACTTC. It codes for CASGLGGGGNIQYF.

V gene TRBV5-1 combines with J gene TRBJ2-3; possible D gene TRBD1, 6 bases. The CDR3 runs to 14 residues. Germline CDR1 and CDR2: SGHRS and YFSETQ. V was shortened by 3 bases and J by 2 bases, with 10 bases between the two germline ends. CDR3 protein: CASSSRTDTDTQYF. The CDR3 DNA sequence: TGCGCCAGCAGCTCAAGGACAGACACAGATACGCAGTATTTT.